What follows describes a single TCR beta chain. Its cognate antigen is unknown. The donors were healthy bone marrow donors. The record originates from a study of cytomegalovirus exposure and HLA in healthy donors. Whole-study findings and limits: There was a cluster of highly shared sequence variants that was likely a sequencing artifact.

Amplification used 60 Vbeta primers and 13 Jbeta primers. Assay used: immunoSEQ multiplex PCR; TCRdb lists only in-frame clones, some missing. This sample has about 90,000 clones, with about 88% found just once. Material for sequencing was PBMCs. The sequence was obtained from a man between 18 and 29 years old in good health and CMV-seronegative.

CDR3 nucleotide sequence: TGTGCCAGCAGCCATATAGCCCGACTAGCGGGAGGGCCTTGGTACGAGCAGTACTTC. It specifies CASSHIARLAGGPWYEQYF. The gene calls are TRBV7-6 and TRBJ2-7; TRBD2 matches at 14 bases. CDR3 size: 19 residues. V lost 5 bases, J lost 4 bases, and 16 bases stayed unmatched. Germline V gene sequence: CDR1 SGHVS, CDR2 FNYEAQ.